The TCR beta chain described here comes from a study of T cell clonotyping in hematopoietic cell transplantation. The study, taken as a whole, reports: Pathologically expanded recipient clonotypes increased progressively from day 30 to day 180 as diversity fell.

Trimming took off 7 bases at V and 2 bases at J, with 13 bases between the two ends. Germline V CDR1 and CDR2: SGHRS, YFSETQ. There are 14 residues in the CDR3. For this clone: What it binds is unknown.

The method was immunoSEQ multiplex PCR; TCRdb's version includes in-frame clones alone and lacks a portion of them. The data hold 30,000 to 45,000 clones, with approximately 88% observed a single time. The V gene is TRBV5-1, the J gene TRBJ2-1; TRBD1 is a possible D gene (5 bases). The sequence was collected from a woman aged 40 to 50 in good health. Some clones in this sample may be carry-over from other donors' samples. The specimen was peripheral blood mononuclear cells. The CDR3 DNA is TGCGCCAGCTATGAGGCAGGGACCTACAATGAGCAGTTCTTC. Encoded protein: CASYEAGTYNEQFF.